The clone carrying this TCR beta chain was detected only once. This specimen comes from a study of PD-1 blockade in mismatch repair-deficient tumors. Trimming took 6 bases from V and 4 from J; bases not matched to a gene: 4. CDR1 and CDR2 (germline): KGHSH, LQKENI. This CDR3 has 13 residues. This table comes from immunoSEQ multiplex PCR, and its TCRdb copy is limited to in-frame clones, with some not included. The repertoire includes approximately 22,000 clones, 84% of them detected once, and approximately 17% sits in the top ten. The V gene is TRBV18, the J gene TRBJ1-1; TRBD1 agrees at 8 bases. The receptor's source is an adult with mismatch repair-deficient cancer. Material: peripheral blood, obtained 2 weeks after starting pembrolizumab. The CDR3 region has the DNA TGTGCCAGCTCTCTTCAGGGGGCCACTGAAGCTTTCTTT. Its protein product is CASSLQGATEAFF. The entire variable domain, with the rest obtained from reference TRBV18 and TRBJ1-1, is as follows: NAGVMQNPRHLVRRRGQEARLRCSPMKGHSHVYWYRQLPEEGLKFMVYLQKENIIDESGMPKERFSAEFPKEGPSILRIQQVVRGDSAAYFCASSLQGATEAFFGQGTRLTVV.